The rows below give T cell receptor beta chains drawn from one sample of a study of CD8 T cells in Susac syndrome. TCRdb fed the immunoSEQ multiplex PCR reads into MiXCR, producing one record per CDR3 protein. The sample has about 300,000 distinct CDR3 sequences; 75% to 85% are singletons. Sequencing was carried out using CD8+ T cells from PBMCs. Receptor source: a human donor with multiple sclerosis. Each CDR3 is given with its conserved first and last residue. D genes are given only for firm matches. The size entry is marked missing in some rows and otherwise reads once, few, many or a size class.

v_gene: TRBV5-4
d_gene: -
j_gene: TRBJ2-1
abundance: -
CDR3nt: TGTGCCAGCAGCTTACAGGTTAGCTCCTACAATGAGCAGTTCTTC
CDR3aa: CASSLQVSSYNEQFF

v_gene: TRBV27
d_gene: -
j_gene: TRBJ2-2
abundance: -
CDR3nt: TGTGCCAGCAGCTTGGCGGTGTTCAATCTCAACACCGGGGAGCTGTTTTTT
CDR3aa: CASSLAVFNLNTGELFF

v_gene: TRBV5-1
d_gene: -
j_gene: TRBJ2-1
abundance: -
CDR3nt: TGCGCCAGCAGCTTGGGTGGGACGGCCTACAATGAGCAGTTCTTC
CDR3aa: CASSLGGTAYNEQFF

v_gene: TRBV16
d_gene: TRBD1
j_gene: TRBJ1-1
abundance: -
CDR3nt: TGTGCCAGCAGCCCTCAAACAGGGGGCTATGGCACTGAAGCTTTCTTT
CDR3aa: CASSPQTGGYGTEAFF

v_gene: TRBV5-1
d_gene: -
j_gene: TRBJ2-5
abundance: -
CDR3nt: TGCGCCAGCAGCTTGGCTTCCGGGGGGCGCAGGGAGACCCAGTACTTC
CDR3aa: CASSLASGGRRETQYF

v_gene: TRBV30
d_gene: -
j_gene: TRBJ2-7
abundance: -
CDR3nt: TGTGCCTGGAGACCCCTCGGGGTACCATCCTACGAGCAGTACTTC
CDR3aa: CAWRPLGVPSYEQYF

v_gene: TRBV9
d_gene: TRBD1
j_gene: TRBJ1-4
abundance: -
CDR3nt: TGTGCCAGCAGCTTACAGGGGGAAAAACTGTTTTTT
CDR3aa: CASSLQGEKLFF

v_gene: TRBV28
d_gene: -
j_gene: TRBJ2-3
abundance: once
CDR3nt: TGTGCCAGCAGTTTGAGGATCAGTAGCACAGATACGCAGTATTTT
CDR3aa: CASSLRISSTDTQYF

v_gene: TRBV28
d_gene: -
j_gene: TRBJ2-2
abundance: -
CDR3nt: TGTGCCAGCAAGGCGGGTGGGACCGGGGAGCTGTTTTTT
CDR3aa: CASKAGGTGELFF

v_gene: TRBV7-9
d_gene: TRBD1
j_gene: TRBJ2-5
abundance: -
CDR3nt: TGTGCCACCGAGACGACAGGGGGGCGTCAAGAGACCCAGTACTTC
CDR3aa: CATETTGGRQETQYF

v_gene: TRBV28
d_gene: -
j_gene: TRBJ1-1
abundance: -
CDR3nt: TGTGCCAGCAGCAACTACGACAGGTACACTGAAGCTTTCTTT
CDR3aa: CASSNYDRYTEAFF

v_gene: TRBV6-2/TRBV6-3
d_gene: TRBD1
j_gene: TRBJ1-1
abundance: -
CDR3nt: TGTGCCAGCAGTTACGTGACAGGGGGTTACGAAGCTTTCTTT
CDR3aa: CASSYVTGGYEAFF

v_gene: TRBV29-1
d_gene: TRBD2
j_gene: TRBJ2-1
abundance: few
CDR3nt: TGCAGCGGACTAGCGGGAGACTACAATGAGCAGTTCTTC
CDR3aa: CSGLAGDYNEQFF

v_gene: TRBV30
d_gene: -
j_gene: TRBJ1-5
abundance: -
CDR3nt: TGTGCCTGGACCCCCGCGGACGTCGATCAGCCCCAGCATTTT
CDR3aa: CAWTPADVDQPQHF

v_gene: TRBV6-5
d_gene: TRBD2
j_gene: TRBJ2-3
abundance: -
CDR3nt: TGTGCCAGCAGTTACACTAGCGGGGGCCATAGCACAGATACGCAGTATTTT
CDR3aa: CASSYTSGGHSTDTQYF

v_gene: TRBV29-1
d_gene: -
j_gene: TRBJ2-7
abundance: -
CDR3nt: TGCAGCGTTGAAGATTGGGGTCAGGGGTCCTACGAGCAGTACTTC
CDR3aa: CSVEDWGQGSYEQYF

v_gene: TRBV5-1
d_gene: TRBD1
j_gene: TRBJ2-7
abundance: -
CDR3nt: TGCGCCAGCAGCTTGACCCCGGGACAGAACTACGAGCAGTACTTC
CDR3aa: CASSLTPGQNYEQYF

v_gene: TRBV15
d_gene: -
j_gene: TRBJ2-1
abundance: -
CDR3nt: TGTGCCACCAGCAGATACGATCGAGGCAATGAGCAGTTCTTC
CDR3aa: CATSRYDRGNEQFF

v_gene: TRBV7-8
d_gene: TRBD1
j_gene: TRBJ1-1
abundance: -
CDR3nt: TGTGCCAGCAGCTTACCGCGGGACAGGGGTTCCACTGAAGCTTTCTTT
CDR3aa: CASSLPRDRGSTEAFF

v_gene: TRBV7-2
d_gene: TRBD1
j_gene: TRBJ2-2
abundance: -
CDR3nt: TGTGCCAGCAGCGTAGACAGGGGCGACACCGGGGAGCTGTTTTTT
CDR3aa: CASSVDRGDTGELFF

v_gene: TRBV24-1
d_gene: -
j_gene: TRBJ2-7
abundance: -
CDR3nt: TGTGCCACCAGTGACGGGCTCTACGAGCAGTACTTC
CDR3aa: CATSDGLYEQYF

v_gene: TRBV7-6
d_gene: -
j_gene: TRBJ2-2
abundance: -
CDR3nt: TGTGCCAGCAGCCACAGAGGTTCGAACACCGGGGAGCTGTTTTTT
CDR3aa: CASSHRGSNTGELFF

v_gene: TRBV27
d_gene: TRBD2
j_gene: TRBJ2-1
abundance: -
CDR3nt: TGTGCCAGCAGTTTCTACACTAGCGGGAGACGGGATGAGCAGTTCTTC
CDR3aa: CASSFYTSGRRDEQFF

v_gene: TRBV6-5
d_gene: TRBD2
j_gene: TRBJ2-7
abundance: -
CDR3nt: TGTGCCAGCAGTTACTCGACTGGGACTAGCGGGAGGATCTACGAGCAGTACTTC
CDR3aa: CASSYSTGTSGRIYEQYF

v_gene: TRBV19
d_gene: -
j_gene: TRBJ1-5
abundance: few
CDR3nt: TGTGCCAGTAGCGACTATAGCAATCAGCCCCAGCATTTT
CDR3aa: CASSDYSNQPQHF

v_gene: TRBV11-2
d_gene: -
j_gene: TRBJ2-7
abundance: -
CDR3nt: TGTGCCAGCACCGAGGGGATCGAGCAGTACTTC
CDR3aa: CASTEGIEQYF

v_gene: TRBV11-3
d_gene: -
j_gene: TRBJ2-3
abundance: -
CDR3nt: TGTGCCAGCAGCGGGACGGTGACTAGCACAGATACGCAGTATTTT
CDR3aa: CASSGTVTSTDTQYF

v_gene: TRBV12-3/TRBV12-4
d_gene: -
j_gene: TRBJ1-2
abundance: -
CDR3nt: TGTGCCAGCAGTTTCGGAGGACGATCTAACTATGGCTACACCTTC
CDR3aa: CASSFGGRSNYGYTF

v_gene: TRBV14
d_gene: TRBD1
j_gene: TRBJ2-1
abundance: -
CDR3nt: TGTGCCAGCAGCCAAGATCAGGGGACAGGGGAGTTCTTC
CDR3aa: CASSQDQGTGEFF

v_gene: TRBV7-9
d_gene: -
j_gene: TRBJ2-7
abundance: -
CDR3nt: TGTGCCAGCAGCTTCCAGAACAACGAGCAGTACTTC
CDR3aa: CASSFQNNEQYF

v_gene: TRBV11-2
d_gene: -
j_gene: TRBJ1-2
abundance: -
CDR3nt: TGTGCCAGCAGCTTAGCCCAGGCTTACTATGGCTACACCTTC
CDR3aa: CASSLAQAYYGYTF

v_gene: TRBV7-9
d_gene: -
j_gene: TRBJ2-3
abundance: -
CDR3nt: TGTGCCAGCAGCTCGGGACTCCAGTACACGCAGTATTTT
CDR3aa: CASSSGLQYTQYF

v_gene: TRBV28
d_gene: -
j_gene: TRBJ1-1
abundance: few
CDR3nt: TGTGCCAGCTCTCCGGGGTCTAACACTGAAGCTTTCTTT
CDR3aa: CASSPGSNTEAFF

v_gene: TRBV11-2
d_gene: -
j_gene: TRBJ1-5
abundance: -
CDR3nt: TGTGCCAGCAGCTTAGAGAACAGGGAGGGCAATCAGCCCCAGCATTTT
CDR3aa: CASSLENREGNQPQHF

v_gene: TRBV28
d_gene: -
j_gene: TRBJ2-7
abundance: few
CDR3nt: TGTGCCAGCAGTTTATATGGGGGTTCCTACGAGCAGTACTTC
CDR3aa: CASSLYGGSYEQYF

v_gene: TRBV4-2
d_gene: TRBD1
j_gene: TRBJ2-1
abundance: -
CDR3nt: TGTGCCAGCAGCCACGCAACAGGGGGAAGGTTCTTC
CDR3aa: CASSHATGGRFF

v_gene: TRBV6-1
d_gene: TRBD1
j_gene: TRBJ2-3
abundance: -
CDR3nt: TGTGCCAGCAGTACCCGGACAGGGAAGGGTACAGATACGCAGTATTTT
CDR3aa: CASSTRTGKGTDTQYF

v_gene: TRBV27
d_gene: -
j_gene: TRBJ1-3
abundance: -
CDR3nt: TGTGCCAGCAGCTCTTGGACAAGCTCTGGAAACACCATATATTTT
CDR3aa: CASSSWTSSGNTIYF

v_gene: TRBV15
d_gene: -
j_gene: TRBJ2-1
abundance: -
CDR3nt: TGTGCCACCAGCACCACTCGACTAGTACGAGACAATGAGCAGTTCTTC
CDR3aa: CATSTTRLVRDNEQFF

v_gene: TRBV10-3
d_gene: -
j_gene: TRBJ2-1
abundance: -
CDR3nt: TGTGCCATCAGTGACTACTCGAAAGGGCAGTTCTTC
CDR3aa: CAISDYSKGQFF

v_gene: TRBV19
d_gene: -
j_gene: TRBJ2-1
abundance: -
CDR3nt: TGTGCCAGTAGTATAGCGGGGAGCTCCTACAATGAGCAGTTCTTC
CDR3aa: CASSIAGSSYNEQFF

v_gene: TRBV7-9
d_gene: TRBD1
j_gene: TRBJ2-7
abundance: -
CDR3nt: TGTGCCAGCACCGAAGACAGGGGCCACTCCTACGAGCAGTACTTC
CDR3aa: CASTEDRGHSYEQYF

v_gene: TRBV30
d_gene: -
j_gene: TRBJ2-7
abundance: -
CDR3nt: TGTGCCTCAGACCACGGAGGGTCCTACGAGCAGTACTTC
CDR3aa: CASDHGGSYEQYF

v_gene: TRBV28
d_gene: -
j_gene: TRBJ1-5
abundance: -
CDR3nt: TGTGCCAGCAGTTTTCCCACATTTACCATTTATAGCAATCAGCCCCAGCATTTT
CDR3aa: CASSFPTFTIYSNQPQHF

v_gene: TRBV15
d_gene: -
j_gene: TRBJ1-2
abundance: -
CDR3nt: TGTGCCACCAGCAGAGATGCGTCGCATTTGGTTAACTATGGCTACACCTTC
CDR3aa: CATSRDASHLVNYGYTF

v_gene: TRBV9
d_gene: -
j_gene: TRBJ2-2
abundance: -
CDR3nt: TGTGCCAGCAGCGCCAGGGGGGCGCCCGGGGAGCTGTTTTTT
CDR3aa: CASSARGAPGELFF

v_gene: TRBV25-1
d_gene: TRBD2
j_gene: TRBJ2-1
abundance: -
CDR3nt: TGTGCCAGCAGTGATTGGGGGCGGGAGGGCCTCAATGAGCAGTTCTTC
CDR3aa: CASSDWGREGLNEQFF

v_gene: TRBV12-3/TRBV12-4
d_gene: -
j_gene: TRBJ1-1
abundance: -
CDR3nt: TGTGCCAGCAGTTTTACCAGGGCGCGGACTGAAGCTTTCTTT
CDR3aa: CASSFTRARTEAFF

v_gene: TRBV20-1
d_gene: TRBD1
j_gene: TRBJ1-5
abundance: -
CDR3nt: TGCAGTGCTAGATGGACAGGAGATAATCAGCCCCAGCATTTT
CDR3aa: CSARWTGDNQPQHF

v_gene: TRBV4-3
d_gene: -
j_gene: TRBJ2-5
abundance: -
CDR3nt: TGCGCCAGCAGCCCGACGGGGAGAGAGACCCAGTACTTC
CDR3aa: CASSPTGRETQYF

v_gene: TRBV6-1
d_gene: -
j_gene: TRBJ1-2
abundance: -
CDR3nt: TGTGCCAGCAGTGAAACGGCCACATTTTTTGGAGGCTACACCTTC
CDR3aa: CASSETATFFGGYTF

v_gene: TRBV6-5
d_gene: TRBD2
j_gene: TRBJ2-1
abundance: -
CDR3nt: TGTGCCAGCAGTCAGGGACTAGAAGCGGTTAATGAGCAGTTCTTC
CDR3aa: CASSQGLEAVNEQFF

v_gene: TRBV4-3
d_gene: -
j_gene: TRBJ1-1
abundance: -
CDR3nt: TGCGCCAGCAGTTGGGCGAGGGAGGGCACTGAAGCTTTCTTT
CDR3aa: CASSWAREGTEAFF

v_gene: TRBV28
d_gene: -
j_gene: TRBJ2-3
abundance: -
CDR3nt: TGTGCCAGCAGTTTCCCGCCGCCAGGGAAGATGGCAGATACGCAGTATTTT
CDR3aa: CASSFPPPGKMADTQYF

v_gene: TRBV9
d_gene: -
j_gene: TRBJ1-2
abundance: -
CDR3nt: TGTGCCAGCAGCGTCGCCATAAGGGGTGGCTACACCTTC
CDR3aa: CASSVAIRGGYTF